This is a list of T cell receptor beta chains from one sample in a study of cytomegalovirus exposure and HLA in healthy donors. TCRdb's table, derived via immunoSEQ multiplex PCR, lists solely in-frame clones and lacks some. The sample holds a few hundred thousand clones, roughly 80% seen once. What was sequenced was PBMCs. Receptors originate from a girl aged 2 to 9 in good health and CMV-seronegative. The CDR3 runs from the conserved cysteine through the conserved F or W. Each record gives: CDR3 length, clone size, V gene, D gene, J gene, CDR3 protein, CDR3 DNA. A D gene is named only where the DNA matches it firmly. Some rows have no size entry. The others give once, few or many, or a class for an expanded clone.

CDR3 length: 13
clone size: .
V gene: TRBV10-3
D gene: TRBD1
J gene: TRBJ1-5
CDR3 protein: CAISEDREQPQHF
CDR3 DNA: TGTGCCATCAGTGAGGACAGGGAGCAGCCCCAGCATTTT

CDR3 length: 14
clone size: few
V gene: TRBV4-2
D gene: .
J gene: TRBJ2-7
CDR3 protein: CASSPASEAYEQYF
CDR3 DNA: TGTGCCAGCAGCCCCGCTAGCGAAGCCTACGAGCAGTACTTC

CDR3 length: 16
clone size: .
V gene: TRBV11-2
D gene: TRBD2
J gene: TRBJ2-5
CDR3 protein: CASSSLAGARQETQYF
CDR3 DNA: TGTGCCAGCAGCTCGTTAGCGGGGGCCCGCCAAGAGACCCAGTACTTC

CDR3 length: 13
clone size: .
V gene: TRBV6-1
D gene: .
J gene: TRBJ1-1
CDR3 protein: CASSGLVNTEAFF
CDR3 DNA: TGTGCCAGCAGTGGACTGGTGAACACTGAAGCTTTCTTT

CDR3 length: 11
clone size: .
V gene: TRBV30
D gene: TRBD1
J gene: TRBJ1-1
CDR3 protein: CAWNRGTEAFF
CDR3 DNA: TGTGCCTGGAACAGGGGAACTGAAGCTTTCTTT

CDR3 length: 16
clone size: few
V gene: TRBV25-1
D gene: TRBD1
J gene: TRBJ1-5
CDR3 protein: CASSELGRTGDQPQHF
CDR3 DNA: TGTGCCAGCAGTGAATTAGGGAGGACAGGGGATCAGCCCCAGCATTTT

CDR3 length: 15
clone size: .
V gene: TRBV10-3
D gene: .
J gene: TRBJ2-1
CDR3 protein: CAISEGGSSYNEQFF
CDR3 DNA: TGTGCCATCAGTGAGGGCGGAAGCTCCTACAATGAGCAGTTCTTC

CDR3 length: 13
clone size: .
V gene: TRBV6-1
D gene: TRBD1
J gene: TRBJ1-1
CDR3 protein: CASRTGAHTEAFF
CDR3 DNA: TGTGCCAGCAGGACAGGGGCACACACTGAAGCTTTCTTT

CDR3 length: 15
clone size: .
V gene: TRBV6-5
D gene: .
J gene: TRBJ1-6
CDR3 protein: CASSYSPRFNSPLHF
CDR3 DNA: TGTGCCAGCAGTTACTCGCCGCGCTTTAATTCACCCCTCCACTTT

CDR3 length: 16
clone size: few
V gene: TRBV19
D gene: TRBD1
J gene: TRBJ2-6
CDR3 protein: CASGDRGSSGANVLTF
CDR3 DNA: TGTGCCTCCGGGGACAGGGGATCATCTGGGGCCAACGTCCTGACTTTC

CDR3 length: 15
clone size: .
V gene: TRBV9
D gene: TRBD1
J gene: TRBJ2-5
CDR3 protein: CASSGGQIAQETQYF
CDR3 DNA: TGTGCCAGCAGCGGGGGACAGATTGCTCAAGAGACCCAGTACTTC

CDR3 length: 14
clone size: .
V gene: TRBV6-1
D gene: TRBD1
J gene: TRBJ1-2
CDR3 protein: CASTPQGQGRGYTF
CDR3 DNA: TGTGCCAGCACCCCACAGGGACAGGGCCGTGGCTACACCTTC

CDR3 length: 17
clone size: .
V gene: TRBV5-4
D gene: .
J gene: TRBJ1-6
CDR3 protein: CASSLAPGVGDNSPLHF
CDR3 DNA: TGTGCCAGCAGCTTGGCCCCAGGGGTTGGTGATAATTCACCCCTCCACTTT

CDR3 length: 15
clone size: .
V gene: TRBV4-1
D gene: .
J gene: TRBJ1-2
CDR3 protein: CASSDQGPLNYGYTF
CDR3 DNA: TGCGCCAGCAGCGATCAGGGCCCCTTAAACTATGGCTACACCTTC

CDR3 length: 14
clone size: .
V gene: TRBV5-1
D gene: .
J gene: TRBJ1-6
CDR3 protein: CASSLGQANSPLHF
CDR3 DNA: TGCGCCAGCAGCTTGGGACAGGCGAATTCACCCCTCCACTTT

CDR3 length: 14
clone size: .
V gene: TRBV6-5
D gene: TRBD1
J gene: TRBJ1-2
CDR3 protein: CASRGSQGSAGYTF
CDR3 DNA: TGTGCCAGCAGGGGCTCACAGGGGTCGGCGGGCTACACCTTC

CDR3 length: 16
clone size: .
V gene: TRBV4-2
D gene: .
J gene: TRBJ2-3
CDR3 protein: CASSHVLGGDTDTQYF
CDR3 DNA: TGTGCCAGCAGCCACGTGCTGGGGGGAGACACAGATACGCAGTATTTT

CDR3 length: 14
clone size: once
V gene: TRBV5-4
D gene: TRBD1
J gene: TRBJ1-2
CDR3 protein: CASSLVDRGLGYTF
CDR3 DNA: TGTGCCAGCAGCTTGGTGGACAGGGGGCTTGGCTACACCTTC

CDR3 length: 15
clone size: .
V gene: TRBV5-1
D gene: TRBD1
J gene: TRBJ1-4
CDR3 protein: CASSEDRGTNEKLFF
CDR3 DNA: TGCGCCAGCAGCGAGGACAGGGGCACTAATGAAAAACTGTTTTTT

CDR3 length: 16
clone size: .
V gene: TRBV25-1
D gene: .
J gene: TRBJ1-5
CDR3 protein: CASSEWGRNIDQPQHF
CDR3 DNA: TGTGCCAGCAGTGAATGGGGGCGCAATATTGATCAGCCCCAGCATTTT

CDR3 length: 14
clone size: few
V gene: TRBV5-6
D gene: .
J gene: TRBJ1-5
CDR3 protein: CASSLGYSNQPQHF
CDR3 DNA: TGTGCCAGCAGCCTCGGGTATAGCAATCAGCCCCAGCATTTT

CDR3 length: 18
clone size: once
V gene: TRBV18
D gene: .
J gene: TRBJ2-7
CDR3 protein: CASSPGMTQGRRTYEQYF
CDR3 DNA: TGTGCCAGCTCACCAGGGATGACTCAGGGCCGTCGAACCTACGAGCAGTACTTC

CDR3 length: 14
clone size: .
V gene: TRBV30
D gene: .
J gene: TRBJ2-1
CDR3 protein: CAWNYRERDNEQFF
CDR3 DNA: TGTGCCTGGAATTACCGGGAGAGAGACAATGAGCAGTTCTTC

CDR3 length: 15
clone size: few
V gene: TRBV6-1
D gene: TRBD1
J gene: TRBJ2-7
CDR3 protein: CASSARDRGNYEQYF
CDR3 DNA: TGTGCCAGCAGTGCCCGGGACAGGGGTAATTACGAGCAGTACTTC

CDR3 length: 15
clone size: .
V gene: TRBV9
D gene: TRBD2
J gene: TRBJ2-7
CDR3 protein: CASSVGASGYYEQYF
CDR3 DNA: TGTGCCAGCAGCGTAGGAGCTAGCGGATATTACGAGCAGTACTTC

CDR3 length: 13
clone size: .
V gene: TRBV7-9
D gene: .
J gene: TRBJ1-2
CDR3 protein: CASSLATDYGYTF
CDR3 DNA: TGTGCCAGCAGCTTAGCCACAGACTATGGCTACACCTTC

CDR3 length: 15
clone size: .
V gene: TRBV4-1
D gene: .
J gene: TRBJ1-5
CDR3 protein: CASSQAGPLDQPQHF
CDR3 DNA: TGCGCCAGCAGCCAAGCAGGGCCTCTCGATCAGCCCCAGCATTTT

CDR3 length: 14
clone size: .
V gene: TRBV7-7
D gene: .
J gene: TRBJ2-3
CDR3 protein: CASSPSGHTDTQYF
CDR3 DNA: TGTGCCAGCAGTCCCAGCGGGCACACAGATACGCAGTATTTT

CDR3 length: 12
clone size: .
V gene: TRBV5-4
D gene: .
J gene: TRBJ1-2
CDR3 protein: CASTNQGYGYTF
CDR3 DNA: TGTGCCAGCACGAACCAGGGTTATGGCTACACCTTC

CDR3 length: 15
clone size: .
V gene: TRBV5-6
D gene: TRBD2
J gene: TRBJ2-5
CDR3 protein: CASSLSLAGGYEQYF
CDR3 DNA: TGTGCCAGCAGCCTTTCTCTAGCGGGGGGGTATGAGCAGTACTTC

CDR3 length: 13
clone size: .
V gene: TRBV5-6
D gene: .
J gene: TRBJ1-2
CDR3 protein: CASSHQGTDGYTF
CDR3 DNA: TGTGCCAGCAGCCACCAGGGTACGGATGGCTACACCTTC

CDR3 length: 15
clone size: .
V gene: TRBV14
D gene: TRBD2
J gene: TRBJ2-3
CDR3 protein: CASSQGLAGTDTQYF
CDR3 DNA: TGTGCCAGCAGCCAAGGGCTAGCGGGAACAGATACGCAGTATTTT

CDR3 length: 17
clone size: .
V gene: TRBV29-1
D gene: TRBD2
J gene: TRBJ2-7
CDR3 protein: CSVPGLAGVPSSYEQYF
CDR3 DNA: TGCAGCGTTCCGGGACTAGCGGGAGTCCCGAGCTCCTACGAGCAGTACTTC

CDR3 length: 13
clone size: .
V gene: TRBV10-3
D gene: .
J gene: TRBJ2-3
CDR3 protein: CAIEEAGTDTQYF
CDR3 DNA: TGTGCCATCGAGGAGGCGGGGACAGATACGCAGTATTTT

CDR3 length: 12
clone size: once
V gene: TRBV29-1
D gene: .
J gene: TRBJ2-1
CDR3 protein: CSVEDTWNEQFF
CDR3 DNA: TGCAGCGTTGAAGACACATGGAATGAGCAGTTCTTC

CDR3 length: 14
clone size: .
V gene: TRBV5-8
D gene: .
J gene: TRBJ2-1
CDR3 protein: CASSSGLKFNEQFF
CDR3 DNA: TGTGCCAGCAGCTCCGGTTTAAAGTTCAATGAGCAGTTCTTC

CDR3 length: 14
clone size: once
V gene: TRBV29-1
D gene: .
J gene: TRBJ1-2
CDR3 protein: CSVLDRTSGYGYTF
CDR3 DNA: TGCAGCGTTCTCGACAGGACTTCGGGCTATGGCTACACCTTC

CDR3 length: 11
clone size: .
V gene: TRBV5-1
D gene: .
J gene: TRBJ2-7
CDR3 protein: CASSRGYEQYF
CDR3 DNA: TGCGCCAGCAGCCGAGGCTACGAGCAGTACTTC

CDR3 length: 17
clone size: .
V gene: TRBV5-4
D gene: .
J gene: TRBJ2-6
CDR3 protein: CASSLEPTRAGANVLTF
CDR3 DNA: TGTGCCAGCAGCTTGGAACCAACTAGGGCTGGGGCCAACGTCCTGACTTTC

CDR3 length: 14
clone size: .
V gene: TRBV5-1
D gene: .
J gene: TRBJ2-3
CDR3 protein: CASSLVSSTDTQYF
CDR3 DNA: TGCGCCAGCAGCTTGGTCTCGAGCACAGATACGCAGTATTTT

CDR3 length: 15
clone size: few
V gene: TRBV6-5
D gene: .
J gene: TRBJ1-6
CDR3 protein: CASRLRQNTNSPLHF
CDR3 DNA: TGTGCCAGCAGATTACGACAGAACACAAATTCACCCCTCCACTTT

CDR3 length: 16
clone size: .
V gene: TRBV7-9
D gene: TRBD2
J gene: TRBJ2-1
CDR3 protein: CASSLMTSGSLNEQFF
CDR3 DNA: TGTGCCAGCAGCCTGATGACTAGCGGGAGTTTGAATGAGCAGTTCTTC

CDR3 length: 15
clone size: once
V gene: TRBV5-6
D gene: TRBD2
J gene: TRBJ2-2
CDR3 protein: CASTSSAGATGELFF
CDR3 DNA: TGTGCCAGCACATCATCAGCGGGAGCCACCGGGGAGCTGTTTTTT

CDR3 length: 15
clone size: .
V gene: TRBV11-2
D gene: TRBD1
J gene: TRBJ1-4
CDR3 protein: CASSPLGQANEKLFF
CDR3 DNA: TGTGCCAGCAGCCCTTTGGGACAGGCTAATGAAAAACTGTTTTTT

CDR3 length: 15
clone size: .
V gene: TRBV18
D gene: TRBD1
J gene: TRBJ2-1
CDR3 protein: CASSPKTGGDDEQFF
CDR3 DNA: TGTGCCAGCTCACCAAAGACAGGGGGAGACGATGAGCAGTTCTTC

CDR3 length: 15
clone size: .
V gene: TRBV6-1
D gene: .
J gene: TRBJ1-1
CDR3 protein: CASTRGGSANTEAFF
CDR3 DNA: TGTGCCAGCACTCGGGGGGGCTCCGCGAACACTGAAGCTTTCTTT

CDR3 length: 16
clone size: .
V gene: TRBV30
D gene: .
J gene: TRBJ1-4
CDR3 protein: CAWTLSGRGGHEKLFF
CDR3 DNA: TGTGCCTGGACATTATCTGGGCGAGGGGGTCATGAAAAACTGTTTTTT

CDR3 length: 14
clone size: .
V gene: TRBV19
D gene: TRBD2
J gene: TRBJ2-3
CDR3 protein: CASTLSGGTDTQYF
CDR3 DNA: TGTGCCAGTACCCTTAGCGGGGGCACAGATACGCAGTATTTT

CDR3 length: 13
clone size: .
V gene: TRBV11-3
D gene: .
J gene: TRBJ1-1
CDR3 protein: CASSSRGNTEAFF
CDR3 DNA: TGTGCCAGCAGCTCCCGAGGAAACACTGAAGCTTTCTTT

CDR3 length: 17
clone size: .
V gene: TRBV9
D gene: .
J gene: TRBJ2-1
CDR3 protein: CASSLGPSTSSYNEQFF
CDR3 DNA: TGTGCCAGCAGCTTAGGCCCCTCGACTAGCTCCTACAATGAGCAGTTCTTC

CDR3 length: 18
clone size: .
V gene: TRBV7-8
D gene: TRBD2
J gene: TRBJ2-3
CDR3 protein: CASSFRPGLAGGTDTQYF
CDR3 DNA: TGTGCCAGCAGCTTCCGGCCGGGACTAGCGGGAGGAACAGATACGCAGTATTTT

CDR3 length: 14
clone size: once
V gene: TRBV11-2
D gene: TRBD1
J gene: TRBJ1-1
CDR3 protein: CASSVRDRGTEAFF
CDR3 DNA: TGTGCCAGCAGCGTCCGGGACAGAGGAACTGAAGCTTTCTTT

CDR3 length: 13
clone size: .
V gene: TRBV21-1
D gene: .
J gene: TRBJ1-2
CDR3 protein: CASSKRGQDGYTF
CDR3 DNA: TGTGCCAGCAGCAAAAGGGGACAGGACGGCTACACCTTC

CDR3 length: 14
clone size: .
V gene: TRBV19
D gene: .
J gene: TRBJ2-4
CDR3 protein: CASSIQGKENIQYF
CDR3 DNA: TGTGCCAGTAGCATACAGGGTAAAGAAAACATTCAGTACTTC

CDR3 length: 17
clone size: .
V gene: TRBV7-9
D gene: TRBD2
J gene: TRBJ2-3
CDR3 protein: CASSLAYGSGVPDTQYF
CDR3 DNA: TGTGCCAGCAGCTTAGCGTATGGTAGCGGGGTCCCAGATACGCAGTATTTT